The clone carrying this T cell receptor beta chain showed up just a few times. This sample is drawn from a study of T-cell reconstitution after alpha-beta-depleted transplantation in children. CDR1 and CDR2 (germline): MDHEN, SYDVKM. The V and J ends lost 9 bases and 7 bases respectively, with 23 bases between them. The CDR3 is 15 residues long. Construction of the TCRbeta library involved unique molecular identifiers. TCRdb redid the calling of the PCR reads with MiXCR, one entry per CDR3 protein. Of about 610,000 distinct CDR3 sequences in the sample, about 10% were seen once. The TCR comes from a human donor who donated a stem cell graft to a child with acute myeloid leukemia. The chain links TRBV28 to TRBJ2-3; D perhaps matches TRBD1 (6 bases). The source material was PBMCs from the stem cell graft donor, sampled from the stem cell graft. The CDR3 here is CARTRRGPSIYTQYF. The CDR3 DNA reads TGTGCCAGAACCCGCAGGGGCCCTTCCATATATACGCAGTATTTT.